A selection of T cell receptor beta chains follows, all from one sample in a study of blood T cell repertoires in COVID-19. Assay used: immunoSEQ multiplex PCR; TCRdb lists only in-frame clones, some missing. The profile shows 300,000 to 400,000 clones, 85% to 90% of them singletons. Sample: PBMCs or T cells enriched from blood (not recorded which). The receptors originated from a man between 18 and 29 years old who had recovered from COVID-19. The CDR3 runs from the conserved cysteine through the conserved F or W. D genes are given only for firm matches. For some rows the clone size is stated as once, few or many, or as a class when expanded; others skip it.

j_call,v_call,clone_size,d_call,cdr3_aa,cdr3_nt
TRBJ2-1,TRBV24-1,-,TRBD2,CATSRAGGTYNEQFF,TGTGCCACCAGTCGCGCGGGAGGGACATACAATGAGCAGTTCTTC
TRBJ2-3,TRBV21-1,-,-,CASSKLAGGTDTQYF,TGTGCCAGCAGCAAATTAGCGGGAGGCACAGATACGCAGTATTTT
TRBJ1-4,TRBV19,-,-,CASGRGEGSYTPNEKLFF,TGTGCCAGCGGCCGGGGGGAGGGCAGTTACACCCCAAATGAAAAACTGTTTTTT
TRBJ2-2,TRBV7-9,-,-,CASSLPQTGGELFF,TGTGCCAGCAGCTTACCGCAGACAGGCGGGGAGCTGTTTTTT
TRBJ1-1,TRBV30,-,TRBD1,CAWSYRGVAFF,TGTGCCTGGAGTTACAGGGGGGTAGCTTTCTTT
TRBJ2-3,TRBV14,-,TRBD1,CASSQGTGVTDTQYF,TGTGCCAGCAGCCAAGGGACAGGAGTGACAGATACGCAGTATTTT
TRBJ2-3,TRBV9,once,-,CASSVAGDRSDTQYF,TGTGCCAGCAGCGTAGCGGGGGACAGATCAGATACGCAGTATTTT
TRBJ1-5,TRBV3-1/TRBV3-2,-,-,CASSQGLTNQPQHF,TGTGCCAGCAGCCAAGGCCTAACCAATCAGCCCCAGCATTTT
TRBJ2-5,TRBV5-1,-,TRBD2,CASSLEGVRGGREETQYF,TGCGCCAGCAGCTTGGAAGGGGTGCGGGGGGGGCGAGAAGAGACCCAGTACTTC
TRBJ1-6,TRBV14,once,TRBD1,CASSEAPQGVYNSPLHF,TGTGCCAGCAGCGAAGCACCCCAGGGGGTCTATAATTCACCCCTCCACTTT
TRBJ2-3,TRBV19,-,-,CASSAHLTQYF,TGTGCCAGTAGTGCCCACCTAACGCAGTATTTT
TRBJ1-2,TRBV5-1,few,-,CASSPQQAALGYTF,TGCGCCAGCAGCCCCCAACAGGCGGCCTTGGGCTACACCTTC
TRBJ2-7,TRBV10-3,-,TRBD1,CASHTTGTGGTYEQYF,TGTGCCTCGCACACTACCGGGACAGGGGGCACCTACGAGCAGTACTTC
TRBJ1-2,TRBV6-4,once,-,CASSDHGGYTF,TGTGCCAGCAGTGACCATGGCGGCTACACCTTC
TRBJ1-3,TRBV12-3/TRBV12-4,-,-,CASRGGADTIYF,TGTGCCAGCAGGGGAGGGGCGGACACCATATATTTT
TRBJ2-1,TRBV19,few,-,CASSIGRREQFF,TGTGCCAGTAGTATTGGGCGCCGCGAGCAGTTCTTC
TRBJ1-2,TRBV19,-,-,CASSGWGEEKANYGYTF,TGTGCCAGTAGTGGTTGGGGGGAAGAAAAGGCTAACTATGGCTACACCTTC
TRBJ1-6,TRBV7-3,-,-,CASSSGTVGSPLHF,TGTGCCAGCAGCTCCGGTACAGTAGGTTCACCCCTCCACTTT
TRBJ2-5,TRBV7-2,once,-,CASSFLSAGQQETQYF,TGTGCCAGCAGCTTTTTATCGGCGGGGCAACAAGAGACCCAGTACTTC
TRBJ1-5,TRBV28,-,TRBD1,CASREGAAQPQHF,TGTGCCAGCAGGGAGGGGGCGGCTCAGCCCCAGCATTTT
TRBJ2-5,TRBV6-2/TRBV6-3,-,TRBD2,CASSSTAGREAQYF,TGTGCCAGCAGCTCAACAGCGGGAAGAGAGGCCCAGTACTTC
TRBJ2-1,TRBV7-3,-,TRBD2,CASSLFPSGSGSRNEQFF,TGTGCCAGCAGCTTATTCCCTTCGGGTAGCGGGAGTAGAAATGAGCAGTTCTTC